This T cell receptor beta chain was captured by sequencing in a study of cytomegalovirus exposure and HLA in healthy donors. J was trimmed by 5 bases and V by 2 bases; bases with no gene match: 4. CDR1 and CDR2 from the germline V gene are SGHDN and FVKESK. This CDR3 spans 14 amino acids. PCR used 60 Vbeta primers and 13 Jbeta primers. Sequencing was performed with immunoSEQ multiplex PCR; in TCRdb, only in-frame clones are kept and a portion is missing. The sample has 100,000 or so clones; about 81% are singletons. The sequencing sample was made of PBMCs. This rearrangement joins TRBV14 to TRBJ2-5, with TRBD1 matching over 8 bases. The sequence was collected from a man between 25 and 39 years old in good health and CMV-seronegative. CDR3 protein: CASSQTDRAETQYF. The CDR3 DNA is TGTGCCAGCAGCCAAACGGACAGGGCTGAGACCCAGTACTTC.